The clone carrying this T cell receptor beta chain was seen at least ten times. What it binds is not known. The data originate from a study of identical twins. Study results and limitations: Among monozygotic twins, out-of-frame TCR alpha sharing exceeded what models predicted. A cross-sectional statistical analysis, not follow-up of the same donors, supported the conclusions. Fewer insertions characterized abundant cord blood beta clonotypes, whereas memory repertoires showed none.

One entry per CDR3 protein, called by TCRdb with MiXCR from the 5' RACE reads. The sample records about 690,000 distinct CDR3 sequences, less than 7% being singletons. CDR3 length equals 14 residues. Trimming cost V 6 bases and J 0 bases, with 9 bases left between them. CDR1 is MNHNS and CDR2 is SASEGT in the germline V gene. Material for sequencing was naive T cells sorted from blood. The V gene is TRBV6-1, the J gene TRBJ1-3; tentatively, D is TRBD1 (5 bases). This TCR derives from a man aged 18-30 years in good health. The CDR3 is CASSGTSSGNTIYF. The CDR3, as DNA: TGTGCCAGCAGCGGGACCAGCTCTGGAAACACCATATATTTT.